This T cell receptor (beta chain) was sequenced in a study of CD8+CD57+ T cells in acquired aplastic anemia (dated 2018 in TCRdb). In the study overall: On average, sorted CD4+ and CD8+ cells yielded about 3 ug of extracted DNA, with a range of 0.2 to 27.4 ug. For healthy donor samples, the average read count was about 9.8 million for CD4+ cells and 11 million to 14 million for CD8+ cells.

Results the study describes overall, beyond this receptor: Patients and healthy controls showed no significant difference in CD8+ Simpson's diversity (P=0.060). Around 27 CD8+ CDR3 sequences were shared between patients and controls but appeared highly expressed in patients and within their immunodominant clones.

Profiling of TCR beta VDJ combinations and CDR3 sequences used genomic DNA as the template. An Illumina HiSeq 2000 was used for TCR repertoire sequencing. From the authors' description of their analysis: TRBV/TRBJ rearrangement plots, CDR3 size and DJ length profiles, and Simpson's diversity index were used to evaluate the repertoires. The most abundant DNA sequence in the deep sequencing data was defined as the immunodominant clone. CDR3 amino acid sequences were screened for sharing across subjects and were compared with published repertoires and the VDJdb database. TCRdb reprocessing: public reads trimmed at Q25 with fastp, clones called with MiXCR, in-frame beta chains kept. Every CDR3 protein is listed once, alongside the most common genes and DNA of its rows. The V and J calls, along with clone size, are taken from TCRdb and not from the paper's own processing. The sample includes approximately 380,000 distinct CDR3 sequences, with 60% to 80% observed a single time. Approximately 3.9% of the sample is in the top ten clones.

Regarding this clonotype: Its antigen has not been determined. No much larger clone is present one base from it, and per-base qualities are unavailable.

Reading from cysteine to phenylalanine, the CDR3 counts 12 amino acids. Only the CDR3 region is kept as DNA, spanning 36 bases read in frame from base 1. V is shortened by 2 bases, J by 12 bases, and the region joining them spans 9 bases. According to the germline V gene (reference sequence), CDR1 reads SGHKS and CDR2 reads YYEKEE. In this study, sorted CD4+ and CD8+ T cells from the blood of healthy subjects and of severe aplastic anemia patients had their TCR repertoires deep-sequenced. Ficoll-Paque density gradient centrifugation was used to isolate peripheral blood mononuclear cells. Before DNA extraction, CD4+ and CD8+ T cells were sorted by FACS or by magnetic beads.

The sample consisted of sorted CD4+, CD8+, or CD8+CD57+ T cells (not recorded which) from PBMCs. This clonotype was sampled from a human donor in good health, serving as a control. The receptor chain draws on TRBV5-5 and TRBJ1-6; matching of 5 bases hints at TRBD1 as the D gene. The DNA is as follows: TGTGCCAGCAGCTTACAGACAGTACCCCTCCACTTT. It translates as CASSLQTVPLHF.